This TCR beta chain was retrieved from a study of blood T cell repertoires in COVID-19. Sequencing was performed with immunoSEQ multiplex PCR; in TCRdb, only in-frame clones are kept and a portion is missing. The sample includes some 320,000 clones, roughly nine tenths of them seen just once. Enrolled through a virtual design, the participants were between roughly 18 and 90 years of age and came from about two dozen US areas. The CDR3 consists of 15 residues. The V gene's germline CDR1 is MNHEY and CDR2 SMNVEV (reference sequence). V lost 3 bases and J lost 7; bases outside the gene matches: 6. This receptor was identified in a woman in her fifties or sixties who had been exposed to COVID-19. The source material was PBMCs or T cells enriched from blood (not recorded which). The rearrangement joins TRBV27 to TRBJ1-6; 7 bases fit TRBD1. The CDR3 sequence is CASSLTGLWNSPLHF. Written as DNA, the CDR3 is TGTGCCAGCAGTTTGACAGGGCTTTGGAATTCACCCCTCCACTTT.